This T cell receptor (beta chain) was recovered during a study of shared clonotypes between healthy human individuals. Study-wide results and limits: On the whole, naive subsets had larger estimated richness than memory subsets had.

In the authors' workflow: Quality scores were absent from the junction-only immunoSEQ sequences, so filtering differed. TCRdb's table, derived via immunoSEQ multiplex PCR, lists solely in-frame clones and lacks some. V and J calls and clone size are those listed in that table; D and trimming were worked out from the DNA. The table has about 2 million clones, approximately 94% seen once. Naive CD8 populations comprised CD45RO-negative cells positively selected for CCR7, excluding terminally differentiated effector memory CD45RA+ cells. Trimming took off 4 bases at V and 4 bases at J, with 16 bases between the two ends. The CDR3 loop spans 15 amino acids. From germline, CDR1 is MNHNS and CDR2 SASEGT. This clone showed up just once. Its antigen is currently unknown.

This receptor was obtained from a man younger than 35 in good health. Sequencing input: naive CD8+ T cells sorted from blood. The chain uses TRBV6-1 and TRBJ1-1, with a weak D call TRBD1 (5 bases). The CDR3 DNA reads as TGTGCCAGCAGTGCAGAGACAGCAGTCGGCACTGAAGCTTTCTTT. Translating it yields CASSAETAVGTEAFF.